A selection of T cell receptor beta chains follows, all from one sample in a study of blood T cell repertoires in COVID-19. The assay was immunoSEQ multiplex PCR, and TCRdb's table has in-frame clones only and misses some. Of around 94,000 clones listed, approximately 90% are singletons. The specimen sequenced was peripheral blood. The receptors come from a woman between 45 and 65 years old with COVID-19, enrolled during active disease. Each CDR3 is given with its conserved first and last residue. A D gene is named only where the DNA matches it firmly. Clone size is not always given. Where it is, it says once, few, many or a class for expanded clones.

cdr3_aa cdr3_nt j_call d_call clone_size cdr3_length v_call
CASSFLASGYEQYF TGTGCCAGCAGCTTTCTTGCTAGCGGCTACGAGCAGTACTTC TRBJ2-7 TRBD2 medium-sized 14 TRBV11-2
CVRSPANDGKDRGYHETQYF TGTGTCAGAAGCCCAGCGAACGACGGAAAGGACAGGGGTTATCATGAGACCCAGTACTTC TRBJ2-5 - many 20 TRBV7-5
CASRGANEKLFF TGTGCCAGCAGGGGAGCTAATGAAAAACTGTTTTTT TRBJ1-4 - - 12 TRBV28
CASSPSGTSGGNEQFF TGTGCCAGCAGCCCCTCCGGGACTAGCGGGGGAAATGAGCAGTTCTTC TRBJ2-1 TRBD2 - 16 TRBV13
CASSPREGGTEAFF TGCGCCAGCAGCCCCCGTGAGGGTGGAACTGAAGCTTTCTTT TRBJ1-1 - - 14 TRBV4-1
CAWSVRFSSGGAGKYNEQFF TGTGCCTGGAGTGTAAGGTTTTCGAGCGGGGGGGCCGGAAAATACAATGAGCAGTTCTTC TRBJ2-1 TRBD2 - 20 TRBV30
CASSLLAGLPETQYF TGTGCCAGCAGCCTCTTAGCGGGGCTCCCGGAGACCCAGTACTTC TRBJ2-5 TRBD2 - 15 TRBV3-1/TRBV3-2
CASSPGQYLSGELFF TGTGCCAGCAGCCCGGGACAGTACTTGTCCGGGGAGCTGTTTTTT TRBJ2-2 TRBD1 - 15 TRBV3-1/TRBV3-2
CASSRRGYNTGELFF TGTGCCAGCAGCCGCAGGGGGTATAACACCGGGGAGCTGTTTTTT TRBJ2-2 TRBD1 - 15 TRBV7-3
CASSYPLAGGIYEQYF TGTGCCAGCAGTTACCCCCTCGCGGGGGGTATTTACGAGCAGTACTTC TRBJ2-7 TRBD2 - 16 TRBV6-2/TRBV6-3
CATQPGQGNTEAFF TGTGCCACCCAACCAGGACAGGGGAACACTGAAGCTTTCTTT TRBJ1-1 TRBD1 - 14 TRBV11-3
CASRYSGGKETQYF TGTGCCAGCCGCTACAGCGGGGGAAAAGAGACCCAGTACTTC TRBJ2-5 TRBD2 - 14 TRBV5-6
CASSPGGTGRTYEQYF TGCGCCAGCAGCCCGGGAGGGACAGGGCGAACCTACGAGCAGTACTTC TRBJ2-7 - - 16 TRBV5-1
CASSNQGDEQYF TGCGCCAGCAGCAATCAGGGGGACGAGCAGTACTTC TRBJ2-7 TRBD1 - 12 TRBV5-1
CASSPVGQNQPQHF TGTGCCAGCTCACCTGTAGGACAGAATCAGCCCCAGCATTTT TRBJ1-5 - - 14 TRBV18
CASSIGDRGSGNTIYF TGTGCCAGCTCTATCGGGGACAGGGGTTCTGGAAACACCATATATTTT TRBJ1-3 TRBD1 - 16 TRBV2
CASSPAQGILNEQFF TGTGCCAGCAGTCCCGCACAGGGGATCCTCAATGAGCAGTTCTTC TRBJ2-1 TRBD1 - 15 TRBV6-5
CASSEDSLGEQYF TGTGCCAGCAGCGAGGACAGTCTCGGCGAGCAGTACTTC TRBJ2-7 - - 13 TRBV9
CASSLAKEGNYGYTF TGCGCCAGCAGCTTGGCGAAGGAGGGGAACTATGGCTACACCTTC TRBJ1-2 - - 15 TRBV5-1
CSVLRQGPPLGEAFF TGCAGCGTCCTTAGACAGGGGCCCCCGTTGGGTGAAGCTTTCTTT TRBJ1-1 TRBD1 - 15 TRBV29-1
CASSGGQSAEQFF TGCGCCAGCAGCGGCGGACAGTCAGCGGAGCAGTTCTTC TRBJ2-1 - - 13 TRBV5-1
CASSFNYQETQYF TGTGCCAGCAGCTTTAACTATCAAGAGACCCAGTACTTC TRBJ2-5 - - 13 TRBV7-2
CASSFGEGYYGYTF TGTGCCAGCAGCTTCGGGGAGGGGTACTATGGCTACACCTTC TRBJ1-2 - - 14 TRBV5-4
CASSGTRENYGYTF TGTGCCAGCAGTGGGACAAGAGAGAACTATGGCTACACCTTC TRBJ1-2 - - 14 TRBV2
CASSWRAEGNYGYTF TGTGCCAGCAGCTGGCGGGCAGAGGGAAACTATGGCTACACCTTC TRBJ1-2 - once 15 TRBV11-3
CASSLSGGTYYEQYF TGTGCCAGCAGTTTATCGGGTGGGACATACTACGAGCAGTACTTC TRBJ2-7 - - 15 TRBV27
CASSLAGAGGWDTQYF TGTGCCAGCAGCTTAGCGGGAGCAGGGGGCTGGGATACGCAGTATTTT TRBJ2-3 TRBD1 - 16 TRBV7-2
CASSLAGGPETQYF TGCGCCAGCAGCTTGGCGGGGGGCCCTGAGACCCAGTACTTC TRBJ2-5 - - 14 TRBV5-1
CASSFGGANTGELFF TGTGCCAGCAGTTTTGGAGGGGCAAACACCGGGGAGCTGTTTTTT TRBJ2-2 - few 15 TRBV28
CASSSDSGGNEQFF TGTGCCAGCAGTTCAGACTCGGGGGGGAATGAGCAGTTCTTC TRBJ2-1 TRBD2 once 14 TRBV6-5
CASTNWDLGGEQFF TGTGCCAGTACCAACTGGGACCTGGGGGGTGAGCAGTTCTTC TRBJ2-1 - - 14 TRBV19
CASKQGQSYNSPLHF TGTGCCAGCAAACAGGGCCAATCCTATAATTCACCCCTCCACTTT TRBJ1-6 - - 15 TRBV6-5
CASSPPSLAGGAEQFF TGTGCCAGCTCACCACCCTCGCTAGCGGGGGGGGCTGAGCAGTTCTTC TRBJ2-1 TRBD2 - 16 TRBV18
CASSLAPAGTERYEQYF TGCGCCAGCAGCTTGGCCCCAGCGGGTACTGAACGATACGAGCAGTACTTC TRBJ2-7 - - 17 TRBV5-1
CASSAALESYNEQFF TGTGCCAGCAGTGCGGCGCTAGAATCCTACAATGAGCAGTTCTTC TRBJ2-1 - - 15 TRBV2
CASSQDLILAGPLEPFTDTQYF TGTGCCAGCAGCCAAGATCTAATCTTAGCGGGGCCATTAGAACCTTTCACAGATACGCAGTATTTT TRBJ2-3 TRBD2 - 22 TRBV4-2
CASSPSGNANIQYF TGTGCCAGCAGCCCTAGCGGAAACGCAAACATTCAGTACTTC TRBJ2-4 TRBD2 - 14 TRBV7-9
CASSRTGGDYGYTF TGTGCCAGCAGTCGAACAGGGGGCGACTATGGCTACACCTTC TRBJ1-2 TRBD1 - 14 TRBV3-1/TRBV3-2
CASSSRGLSPLHF TGCGCCAGCAGCTCCAGGGGGCTTTCACCCCTCCACTTT TRBJ1-6 TRBD1 once 13 TRBV5-1
CASSQGSSYEQYF TGTGCCAGCAGTCAGGGGAGCTCCTACGAGCAGTACTTC TRBJ2-7 - - 13 TRBV6-5
CASSASLSTNEKLFF TGCGCCAGCAGCGCGTCTCTTTCAACTAATGAAAAACTGTTTTTT TRBJ1-4 - once 15 TRBV5-1
CASSPQNSYNEQFF TGTGCTAGCAGCCCCCAGAACTCCTACAATGAGCAGTTCTTC TRBJ2-1 - - 14 TRBV7-7
CASSPGQGNTEAFF TGTGCCAGCTCACCCGGACAGGGCAACACTGAAGCTTTCTTT TRBJ1-1 TRBD1 few 14 TRBV18
CASSLMLAGPGELFF TGTGCCAGCAGTTTGATGCTAGCGGGCCCCGGGGAGCTGTTTTTT TRBJ2-2 TRBD2 - 15 TRBV27
CASSPRESVQPQHF TGTGCCAGCAGCCCTCGAGAATCGGTCCAGCCCCAGCATTTT TRBJ1-5 - - 14 TRBV3-1/TRBV3-2
CASSPLAGLNEQFF TGCGCCAGCAGCCCCCTCGCGGGGTTGAATGAGCAGTTCTTC TRBJ2-1 - - 14 TRBV4-1
CASSQTTGALAFREKLFF TGTGCCAGCAGCCAAACTACAGGGGCCTTAGCCTTCCGGGAAAAACTGTTTTTT TRBJ1-4 TRBD1 - 18 TRBV14
CSASATSGGSSYEQYF TGCAGTGCTAGTGCGACTAGCGGGGGGAGCTCCTACGAGCAGTACTTC TRBJ2-7 TRBD2 - 16 TRBV20-1
CASSLVAREGKNIQYF TGTGCCAGCAGCTTAGTAGCCAGGGAAGGCAAAAACATTCAGTACTTC TRBJ2-4 - - 16 TRBV7-9
CASSYGGQGANYGYTF TGTGCCAGCAGTTACGGAGGACAGGGAGCTAACTATGGCTACACCTTC TRBJ1-2 TRBD1 - 16 TRBV6-5